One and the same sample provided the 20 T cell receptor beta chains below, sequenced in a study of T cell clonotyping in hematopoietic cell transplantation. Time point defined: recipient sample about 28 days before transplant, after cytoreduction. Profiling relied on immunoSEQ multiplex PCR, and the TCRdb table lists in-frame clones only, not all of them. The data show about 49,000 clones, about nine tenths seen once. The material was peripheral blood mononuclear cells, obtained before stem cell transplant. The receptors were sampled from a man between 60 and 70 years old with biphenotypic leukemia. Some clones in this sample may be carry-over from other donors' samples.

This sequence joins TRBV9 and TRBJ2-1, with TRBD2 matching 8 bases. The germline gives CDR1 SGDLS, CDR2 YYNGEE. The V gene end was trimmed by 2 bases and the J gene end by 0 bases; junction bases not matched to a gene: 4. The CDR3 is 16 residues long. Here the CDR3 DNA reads TGTGCCAGCAGCGTCCCGAGCGGGAGCTCCTACAATGAGCAGTTCTTC. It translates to CASSVPSGSSYNEQFF.

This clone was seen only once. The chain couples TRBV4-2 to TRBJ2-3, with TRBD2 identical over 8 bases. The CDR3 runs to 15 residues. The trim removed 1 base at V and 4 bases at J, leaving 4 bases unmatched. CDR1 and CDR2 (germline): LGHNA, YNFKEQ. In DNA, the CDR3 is TGTGCCAGCAGCCAAGCGGGAGGGACTCCAGATACGCAGTATTTT. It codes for CASSQAGGTPDTQYF.

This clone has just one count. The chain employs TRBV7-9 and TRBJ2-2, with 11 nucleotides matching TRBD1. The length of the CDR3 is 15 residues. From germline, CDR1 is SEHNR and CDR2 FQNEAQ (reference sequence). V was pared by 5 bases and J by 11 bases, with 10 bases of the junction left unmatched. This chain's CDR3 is CASSGPGTGGGELFF. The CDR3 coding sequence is TGTGCCAGCAGCGGTCCCGGGACAGGGGGTGGAGAGCTGTTTTTT.

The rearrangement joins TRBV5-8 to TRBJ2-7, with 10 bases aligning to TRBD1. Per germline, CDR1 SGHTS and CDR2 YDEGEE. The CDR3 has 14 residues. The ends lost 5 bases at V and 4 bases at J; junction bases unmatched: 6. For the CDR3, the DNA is TGTGCCAGCAGGCCGGGACAGGGGTTTTACGAGCAGTACTTC. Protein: CASRPGQGFYEQYF.

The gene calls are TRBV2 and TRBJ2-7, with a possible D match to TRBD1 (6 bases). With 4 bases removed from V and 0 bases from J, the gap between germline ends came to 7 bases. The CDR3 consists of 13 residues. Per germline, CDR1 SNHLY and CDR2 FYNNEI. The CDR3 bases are TGTGCCAGCAGTGCAGGGGACTCCTACGAGCAGTACTTC. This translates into CASSAGDSYEQYF.

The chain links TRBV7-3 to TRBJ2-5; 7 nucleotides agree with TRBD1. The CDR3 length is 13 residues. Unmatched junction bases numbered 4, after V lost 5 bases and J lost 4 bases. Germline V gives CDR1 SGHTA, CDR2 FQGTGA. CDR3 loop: CASSQTGRETQYF. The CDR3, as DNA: TGTGCCAGCAGCCAGACAGGGCGAGAGACCCAGTACTTC.

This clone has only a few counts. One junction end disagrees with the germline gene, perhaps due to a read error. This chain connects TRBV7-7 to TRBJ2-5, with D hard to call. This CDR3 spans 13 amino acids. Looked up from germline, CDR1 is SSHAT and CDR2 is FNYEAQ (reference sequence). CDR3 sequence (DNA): TGTGCTAGCAGCTCCGGACCTGTAGAGACCCAGTACTTC. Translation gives CASSSGPVETQYF.

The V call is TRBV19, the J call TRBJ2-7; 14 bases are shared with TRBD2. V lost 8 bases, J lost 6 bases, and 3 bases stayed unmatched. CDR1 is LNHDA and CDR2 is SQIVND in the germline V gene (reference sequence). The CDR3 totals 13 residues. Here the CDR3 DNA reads TGTGCCAGTGGACTAGCGGGAGGTGGCGAGCAGTACTTC. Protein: CASGLAGGGEQYF.

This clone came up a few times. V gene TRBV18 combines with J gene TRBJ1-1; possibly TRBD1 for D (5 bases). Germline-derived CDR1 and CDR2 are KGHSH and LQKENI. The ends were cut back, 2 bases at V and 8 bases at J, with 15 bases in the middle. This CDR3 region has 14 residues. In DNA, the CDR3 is TGTGCCAGCTCACCAGGCGGCCCGGGGGGGGAAGCTTTCTTT. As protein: CASSPGGPGGEAFF. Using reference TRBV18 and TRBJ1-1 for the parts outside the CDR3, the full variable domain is NAGVMQNPRHLVRRRGQEARLRCSPMKGHSHVYWYRQLPEEGLKFMVYLQKENIIDESGMPKERFSAEFPKEGPSILRIQQVVRGDSAAYFCASSPGGPGGEAFFGQGTRLTVV.

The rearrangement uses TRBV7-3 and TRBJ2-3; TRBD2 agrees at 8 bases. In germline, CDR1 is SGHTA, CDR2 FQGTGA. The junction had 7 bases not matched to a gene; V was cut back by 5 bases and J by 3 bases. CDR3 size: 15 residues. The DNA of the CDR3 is TGTGCCAGCAGCCTTGTGGGACTAGAAACAGATACGCAGTATTTT. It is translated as CASSLVGLETDTQYF.

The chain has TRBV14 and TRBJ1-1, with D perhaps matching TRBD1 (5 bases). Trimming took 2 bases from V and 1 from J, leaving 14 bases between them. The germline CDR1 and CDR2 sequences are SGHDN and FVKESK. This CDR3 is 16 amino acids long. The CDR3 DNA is TGTGCCAGCAGCCAATTAGTCGGCAGGGCGAACACTGAAGCTTTCTTT. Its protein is CASSQLVGRANTEAFF. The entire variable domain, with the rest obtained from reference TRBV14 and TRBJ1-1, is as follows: EAGVTQFPSHSVIEKGQTVTLRCDPISGHDNLYWYRRVMGKEIKFLLHFVKESKQDESGMPNNRFLAERTGGTYSTLKVQPAELEDSGVYFCASSQLVGRANTEAFFGQGTRLTVV.

The DNA for the CDR3 is TGTGCCAGCAGACGCCGGGTGAGGGGGCTAGCTTTCTTT. Amino acid sequence: CASRRRVRGLAFF. The J gene is TRBJ1-1, the V gene TRBV28, with 7 positions matching TRBD1. CDR3 length equals 13 residues. Germline values: CDR1 MDHEN, CDR2 SYDVKM. With 6 bases clipped from V and 10 bases from J, the junction kept 11 bases outside the gene matches.

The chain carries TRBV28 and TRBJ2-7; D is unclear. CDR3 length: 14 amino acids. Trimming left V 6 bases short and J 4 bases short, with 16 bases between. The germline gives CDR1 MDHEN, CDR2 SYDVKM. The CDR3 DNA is TGTGCCAGCAGATCTCATGGCAACGGGTACGAGCAGTACTTC. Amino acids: CASRSHGNGYEQYF.

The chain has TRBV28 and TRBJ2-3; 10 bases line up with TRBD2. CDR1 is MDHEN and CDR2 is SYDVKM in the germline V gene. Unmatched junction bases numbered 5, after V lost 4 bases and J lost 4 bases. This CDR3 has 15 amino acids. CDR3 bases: TGTGCCAGCAGTTCGTGGCTAGCGGGAGCAGATACGCAGTATTTT. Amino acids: CASSSWLAGADTQYF.

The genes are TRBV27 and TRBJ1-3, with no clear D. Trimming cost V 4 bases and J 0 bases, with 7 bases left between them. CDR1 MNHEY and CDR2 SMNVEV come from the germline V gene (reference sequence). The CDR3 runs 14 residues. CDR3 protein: CASSSLGSGNTIYF. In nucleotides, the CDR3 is TGTGCCAGCAGTTCCCTAGGCTCTGGAAACACCATATATTTT.

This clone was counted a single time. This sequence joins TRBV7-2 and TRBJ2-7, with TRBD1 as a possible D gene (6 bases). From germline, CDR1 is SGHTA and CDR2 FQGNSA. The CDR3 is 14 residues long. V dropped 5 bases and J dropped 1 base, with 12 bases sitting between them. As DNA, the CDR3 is TGTGCCAGCAGCCTACTGACAGGATCCTACGAGCAGTACTTC. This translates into CASSLLTGSYEQYF. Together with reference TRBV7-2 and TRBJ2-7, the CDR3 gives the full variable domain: GAGVSQSPSNKVTEKGKDVELRCDPISGHTALYWYRQSLGQGLEFLIYFQGNSAPDKSGLPSDRFSAERTGGSVSTLTIQRTQQEDSAVYLCASSLLTGSYEQYFGPGTRLTVT.

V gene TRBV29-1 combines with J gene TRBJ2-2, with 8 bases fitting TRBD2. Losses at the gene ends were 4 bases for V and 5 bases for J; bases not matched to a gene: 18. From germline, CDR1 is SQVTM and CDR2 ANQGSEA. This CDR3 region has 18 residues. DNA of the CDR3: TGCAGCGTTGGTAGCTCCGGGATTAGCGGGGCCGAAACCGGGGAGCTGTTTTTT. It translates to CSVGSSGISGAETGELFF.

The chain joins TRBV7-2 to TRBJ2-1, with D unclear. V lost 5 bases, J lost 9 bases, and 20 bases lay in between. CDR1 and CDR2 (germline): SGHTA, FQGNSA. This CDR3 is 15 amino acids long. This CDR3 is CASSLLTTGFGEQFF. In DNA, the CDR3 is TGTGCCAGCAGCCTCCTAACTACGGGTTTTGGTGAGCAGTTCTTC.

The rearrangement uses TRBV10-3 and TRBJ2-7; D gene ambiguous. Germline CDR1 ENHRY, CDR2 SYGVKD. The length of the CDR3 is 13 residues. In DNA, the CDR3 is TGTGCTATAAATTCGGCACAGCACTACGAGCAGTACTTC. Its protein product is CAINSAQHYEQYF.

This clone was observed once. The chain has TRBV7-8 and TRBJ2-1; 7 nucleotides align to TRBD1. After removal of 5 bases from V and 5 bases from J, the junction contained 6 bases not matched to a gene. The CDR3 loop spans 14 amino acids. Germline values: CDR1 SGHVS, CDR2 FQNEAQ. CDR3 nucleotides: TGTGCCAGCAGCCCCCGGGACAGTCACAATGAGCAGTTCTTC. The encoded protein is CASSPRDSHNEQFF.